This T cell receptor (beta chain) was identified in a study of T-cell memory formation after mild COVID-19 (dated by TCRdb to the early 2020s). About the study as a whole: Most TCR sequence clusters were specific to one of the two donors. The cohort comprised two young, previously healthy adult volunteers, one female and one male. T-cell clones expanding and contracting after mild COVID-19 in two donors were tracked by longitudinal TCRalpha and TCRbeta repertoire sequencing. Results the study describes overall, beyond this receptor: SARS-CoV-2 specificity of the second-wave clones peaking on day 37 was not confirmed. Some responding clones were detected in pre-infection memory, suggesting pre-existing cross-reactive memory T cells joined the SARS-CoV-2 response. Only a couple of mild cases were covered in the study, and larger cohorts including severe cases with pre-infection samples were considered necessary. Contracting CD4+ clones turned up mainly in the CM and EM memory subsets, whereas EMRA was where CD8+ clones were enriched. Clones contracting from day 15 to 85 had balanced CD4/CD8 phenotypes, while a second wave expanding from day 15 to 37 was biased towards CD4+.

The CDR3 numbers 13 residues from cysteine through phenylalanine. CDR3 DNA is the only sequence kept; it has 39 bases, read in frame from the first base. V is pruned by 4 bases and J by 4 bases, leaving 2 bases of the junction without a gene match. Ficoll-Paque density gradient centrifugation was the method used to isolate PBMCs. Comments on this clonotype: Its antigen specificity is not known. Base qualities are missing; no much larger clone stands one base away.

The instrument given in TCRdb is Illumina NovaSeq 6000. TCRalpha and TCRbeta cDNA libraries were built by 5'RACE with constant-segment primers, adding sample barcodes and unique molecular identifiers. RNA was extracted from every sample with Trizol reagent. Amplification of the libraries took two PCR steps, and the second step added a second sample barcode plus Illumina TruSeq adapters. The libraries were sequenced on an Illumina NovaSeq using 2 x 150 bp paired-end reads. The study's processing was this. With migec v1.2.7, reads were demultiplexed and then collapsed into UMI-guided consensus sequences. Using mixcr v2.1.11, UMI consensuses were aligned to TRA and TRB V and J templates and then assembled into clonotypes. Expanded or contracted clonotypes were those called significant by both edgeR and NoisET, with noise models trained on biological replicates. For edgeR calls, the thresholds were a false discovery rate-adjusted p below 0.01 and a log2 fold-change of 1. As an exploratory analysis of dynamics, PCA with hierarchical clustering was applied to max-normalized trajectories of the 1000 most abundant clonotypes. The CD4 or CD8 phenotype of responding clones was assigned using the separately sequenced CD4+ and CD8+ repertoires. Using fastp trimming at Q25 and MiXCR clonotype assembly, TCRdb reanalyzed the public sequencing data and kept in-frame beta chains. Rows merge per CDR3 protein into single entries with the most common DNA and genes. The V and J calls were determined by TCRdb, not by the authors. Present in this sample are roughly 240,000 distinct CDR3 sequences, about a sixth of which were seen just once. The top ten clones comprise 22% of the sample.

Sequenced material: PBMCs or a T cell subset sorted from them (not recorded which). This chain joins TRBV12-3 or TRBV12-4 to TRBJ2-7, with 9 central nucleotides matching TRBD1. The clonotype comes from a man younger than 35 who had mild COVID-19 (a few samples of this study predate the infection). The sample titles of this study are shuffled in the database, so cell type and time point are left out; the donor was told from shared clones. The DNA sequence is TGTGCCAGCAGTTCACAGGGGGCTTACGAGCAGTACTTC. Its protein is CASSSQGAYEQYF.